This TCR beta chain appears in the sequencing data of a study of cytomegalovirus exposure and HLA in healthy donors. Regarding the study as a whole: CMV serostatus stood as the only immune exposure information on hand. An analysis was carried out at a later point. It showed that HLA-associated TCR beta chains were more clonally expanded than equally common non-associated chains.

Primers: 60 Vbeta forward and 13 Jbeta reverse. The protocol was immunoSEQ multiplex PCR, while the TCRdb copy is restricted to in-frame clones and leaves out a portion. The table lists 100,000 to 120,000 clones, over 60% of them singletons. On this clone: No antigen is known for it.

The CDR3 spans 12 residues. Trimming left V 5 bases short and J 6 bases short, with 10 bases between. The germline CDR1 and CDR2 sequences are MNHEY and SMNVEV (reference sequence). This sequence was found in a woman in her 30s in good health and CMV-seronegative. The V call is TRBV27, the J call TRBJ1-1; D is perhaps TRBD1 (5 bases). The sequencing input was PBMCs. The CDR3 coding sequence is TGTGCCAGCAGTCCCGGGACTTCTGAAGCTTTCTTT. Encoded protein: CASSPGTSEAFF.